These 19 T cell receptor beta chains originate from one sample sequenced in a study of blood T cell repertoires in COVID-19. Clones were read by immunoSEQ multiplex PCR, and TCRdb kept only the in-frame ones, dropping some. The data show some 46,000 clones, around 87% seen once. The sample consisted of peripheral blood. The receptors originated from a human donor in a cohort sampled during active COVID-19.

The CDR3 DNA reads as TGTGCCAGCAGCTCCTGGACAGGGATTAGGCGGCAGCAGTACTTC. Protein: CASSSWTGIRRQQYF. V gene TRBV7-9 combines with J gene TRBJ2-7, with 8 bases that match TRBD1. V was pared by 4 bases and J by 8 bases, with 13 bases of the junction left unmatched. The CDR3 is made up of 15 amino acids. The germline V gene has CDR1 SEHNR and CDR2 FQNEAQ (reference sequence).

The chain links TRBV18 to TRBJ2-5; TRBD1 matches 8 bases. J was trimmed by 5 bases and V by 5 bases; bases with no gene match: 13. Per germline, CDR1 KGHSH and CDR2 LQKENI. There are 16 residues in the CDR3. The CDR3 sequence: CASSRSGGTLWETQYF. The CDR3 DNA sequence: TGTGCCAGCTCAAGATCAGGGGGCACCCTATGGGAGACCCAGTACTTC.

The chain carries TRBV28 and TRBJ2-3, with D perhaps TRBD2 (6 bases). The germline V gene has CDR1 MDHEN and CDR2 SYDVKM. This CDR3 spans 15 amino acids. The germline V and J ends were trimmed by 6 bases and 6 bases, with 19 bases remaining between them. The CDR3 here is CASSDLTGAGDTQYF. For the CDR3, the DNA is TGTGCCAGCAGCGACCTCACGGGAGCCGGGGATACGCAGTATTTT.

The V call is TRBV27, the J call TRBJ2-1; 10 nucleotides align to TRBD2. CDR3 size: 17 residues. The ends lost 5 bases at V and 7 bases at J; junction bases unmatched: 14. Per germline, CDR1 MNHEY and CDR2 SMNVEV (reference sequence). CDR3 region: CASSPFFPSGRENEQFF. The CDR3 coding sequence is TGTGCCAGCAGTCCGTTCTTTCCTAGCGGGAGAGAAAATGAGCAGTTCTTC.

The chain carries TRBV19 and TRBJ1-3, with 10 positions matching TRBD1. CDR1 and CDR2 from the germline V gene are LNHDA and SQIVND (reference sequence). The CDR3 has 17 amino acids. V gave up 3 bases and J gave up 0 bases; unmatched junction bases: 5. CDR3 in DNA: TGTGCCAGTAGTATGTATGGACAGGGGGACTCTGGAAACACCATATATTTT. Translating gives CASSMYGQGDSGNTIYF.

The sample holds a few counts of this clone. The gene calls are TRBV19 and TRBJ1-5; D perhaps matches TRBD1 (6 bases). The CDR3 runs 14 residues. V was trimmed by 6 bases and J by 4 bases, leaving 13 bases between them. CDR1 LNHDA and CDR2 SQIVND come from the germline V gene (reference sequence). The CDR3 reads CASSPTGKNQPQHF. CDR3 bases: TGTGCCAGTAGCCCTACAGGGAAAAATCAGCCCCAGCATTTT.

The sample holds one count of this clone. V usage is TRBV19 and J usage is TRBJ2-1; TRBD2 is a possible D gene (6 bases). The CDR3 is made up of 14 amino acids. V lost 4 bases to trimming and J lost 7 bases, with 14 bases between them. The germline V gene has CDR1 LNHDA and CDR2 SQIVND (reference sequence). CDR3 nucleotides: TGTGCCAGTAGTACTGCGGGGTTCCCAAATGAGCAGTTCTTC. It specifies CASSTAGFPNEQFF.

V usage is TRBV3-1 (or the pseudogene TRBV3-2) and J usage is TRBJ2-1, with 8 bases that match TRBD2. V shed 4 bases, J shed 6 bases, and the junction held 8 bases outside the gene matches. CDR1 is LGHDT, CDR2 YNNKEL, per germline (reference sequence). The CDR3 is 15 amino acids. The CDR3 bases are TGTGCCAGCAGCCCCAGGGCCGGGGGGGCCAATGAGCAGTTCTTC. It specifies CASSPRAGGANEQFF.

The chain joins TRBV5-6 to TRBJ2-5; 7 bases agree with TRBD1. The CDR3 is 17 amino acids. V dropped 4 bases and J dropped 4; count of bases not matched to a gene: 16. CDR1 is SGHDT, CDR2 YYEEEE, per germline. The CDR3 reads CASSLKPGTENRETQYF. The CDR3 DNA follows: TGTGCCAGCAGCCTCAAACCCGGGACAGAAAACCGAGAGACCCAGTACTTC.

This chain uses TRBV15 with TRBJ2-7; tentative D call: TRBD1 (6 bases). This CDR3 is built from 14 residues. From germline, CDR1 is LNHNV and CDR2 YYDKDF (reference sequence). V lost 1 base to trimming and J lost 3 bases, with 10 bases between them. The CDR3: CATSRAGAHYEQYF. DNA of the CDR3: TGTGCCACCAGCAGAGCAGGGGCTCACTACGAGCAGTACTTC. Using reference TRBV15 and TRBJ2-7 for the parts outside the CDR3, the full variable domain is DAMVIQNPRYQVTQFGKPVTLSCSQTLNHNVMYWYQQKSSQAPKLLFHYYDKDFNNEADTPDNFQSRRPNTSFCFLDIRSPGLGDTAMYLCATSRAGAHYEQYFGPGTRLTVT.

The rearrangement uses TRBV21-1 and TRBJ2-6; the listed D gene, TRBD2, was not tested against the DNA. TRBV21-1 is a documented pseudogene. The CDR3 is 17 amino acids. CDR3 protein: CASYGLAESSGANVLTF. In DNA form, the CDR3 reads TGTGCCAGCTATGGACTAGCGGAGTCCTCTGGGGCCAACGTCCTGACTTTC.

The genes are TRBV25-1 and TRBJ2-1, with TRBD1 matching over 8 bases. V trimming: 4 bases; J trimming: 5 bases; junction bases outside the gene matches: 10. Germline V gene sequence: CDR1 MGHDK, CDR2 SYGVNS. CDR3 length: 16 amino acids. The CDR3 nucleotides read TGTGCCAGCAGTGGCCCCTCCGGGACAGGTAACAATGAGCAGTTCTTC. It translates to CASSGPSGTGNNEQFF.

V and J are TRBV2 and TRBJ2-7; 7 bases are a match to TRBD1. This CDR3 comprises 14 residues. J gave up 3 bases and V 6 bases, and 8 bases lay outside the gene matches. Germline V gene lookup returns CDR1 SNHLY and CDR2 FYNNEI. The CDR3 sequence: CASRRDRFFYEQYF. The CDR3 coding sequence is TGTGCCAGCAGAAGGGACAGATTCTTCTACGAGCAGTACTTC. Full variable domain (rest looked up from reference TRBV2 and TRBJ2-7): EPEVTQTPSHQVTQMGQEVILRCVPISNHLYFYWYRQILGQKVEFLVSFYNNEISEKSEIFDDQFSVERPDGSNFTLKIRSTKLEDSAMYFCASRRDRFFYEQYFGPGTRLTVT.

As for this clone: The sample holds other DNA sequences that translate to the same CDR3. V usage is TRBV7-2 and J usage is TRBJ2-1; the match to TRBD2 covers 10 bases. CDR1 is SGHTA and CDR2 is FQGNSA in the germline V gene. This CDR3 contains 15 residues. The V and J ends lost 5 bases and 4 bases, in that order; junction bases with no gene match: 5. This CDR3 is CASSPRTSGYNEQFF. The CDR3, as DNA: TGTGCCAGCAGCCCCCGGACTAGCGGATACAATGAGCAGTTCTTC.

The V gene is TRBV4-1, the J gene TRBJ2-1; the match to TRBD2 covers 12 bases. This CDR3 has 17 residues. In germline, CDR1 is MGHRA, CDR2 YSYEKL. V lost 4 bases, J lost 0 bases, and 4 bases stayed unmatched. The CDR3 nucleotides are TGCGCCAGCAGCCTGAGACTAGCGGGAGACTCCTACAATGAGCAGTTCTTC. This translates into CASSLRLAGDSYNEQFF.

CDR3 sequence: CASSMSGTGITDTQYF. The CDR3 DNA sequence: TGTGCCAGTAGTATGAGCGGGACAGGGATCACAGATACGCAGTATTTT. This sequence joins TRBV19 and TRBJ2-3; 9 bases line up with TRBD1. The length of the CDR3 is 16 residues. V lost 3 bases, J lost 2 bases, and 6 bases stayed unmatched. The germline gives CDR1 LNHDA, CDR2 SQIVND (reference sequence).

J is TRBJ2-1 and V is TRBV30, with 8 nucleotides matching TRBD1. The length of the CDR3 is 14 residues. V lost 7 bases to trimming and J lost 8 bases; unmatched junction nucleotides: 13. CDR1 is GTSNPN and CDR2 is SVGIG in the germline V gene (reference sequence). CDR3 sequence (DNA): TGTGCCTCTAAGGGACAGGTGGGGTACCATGAGCAGTTCTTC. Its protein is CASKGQVGYHEQFF.

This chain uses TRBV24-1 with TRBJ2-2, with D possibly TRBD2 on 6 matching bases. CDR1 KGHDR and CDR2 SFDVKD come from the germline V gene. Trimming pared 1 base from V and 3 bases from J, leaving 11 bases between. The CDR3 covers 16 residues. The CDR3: CATSDLKGGDTGELFF. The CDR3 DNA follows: TGTGCCACCAGTGATTTAAAGGGAGGAGACACCGGGGAGCTGTTTTTT.

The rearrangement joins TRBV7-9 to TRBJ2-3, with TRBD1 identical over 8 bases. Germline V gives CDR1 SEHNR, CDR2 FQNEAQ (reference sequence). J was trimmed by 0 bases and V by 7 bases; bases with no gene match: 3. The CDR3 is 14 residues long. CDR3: CASTGQGSTDTQYF. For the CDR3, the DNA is TGTGCCAGCACCGGACAGGGTAGCACAGATACGCAGTATTTT.